This T cell receptor beta chain was profiled in a study of blood T cell repertoires in COVID-19. Whole-study context: In each case, the material was cDNA or gDNA derived from T cells, B-cell-depleted T cells, or PBMCs.

Per the study methods: Reference gene primer amplification in the assay estimated nucleated cell counts. Produced via immunoSEQ multiplex PCR; TCRdb's table is partial and in-frame only. V and J calls and clone size are given by that table; D and trimming were obtained from the DNA. The table includes around 130,000 clones, about four fifths detected once. Germline loops: CDR1 LNHNV, CDR2 YYDKDF (reference sequence). The CDR3 runs 14 residues. The ends were cut back, 1 base at V and 3 bases at J, with 7 bases in the middle. The sequenced material came from peripheral blood. The chain is built from TRBV15 and TRBJ1-5; D is unclear. This sequence was found in a woman aged 30 to 39 who had recovered from COVID-19. CDR3 sequence (DNA): TGTGCCACCAGCAGAGGGCTTAACAATCAGCCCCAGCATTTT. Translation: CATSRGLNNQPQHF.